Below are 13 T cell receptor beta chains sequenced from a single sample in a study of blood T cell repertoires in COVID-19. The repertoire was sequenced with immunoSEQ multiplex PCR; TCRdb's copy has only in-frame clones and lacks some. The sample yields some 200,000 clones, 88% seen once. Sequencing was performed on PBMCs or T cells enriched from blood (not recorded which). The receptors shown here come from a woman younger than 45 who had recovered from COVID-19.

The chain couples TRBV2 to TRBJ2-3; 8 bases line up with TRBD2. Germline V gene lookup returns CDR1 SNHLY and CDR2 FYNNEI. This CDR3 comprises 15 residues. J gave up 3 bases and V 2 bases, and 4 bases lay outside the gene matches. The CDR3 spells CASSELSSGTDTQYF. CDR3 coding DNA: TGTGCCAGCAGTGAATTGTCTAGCGGGACAGATACGCAGTATTTT.

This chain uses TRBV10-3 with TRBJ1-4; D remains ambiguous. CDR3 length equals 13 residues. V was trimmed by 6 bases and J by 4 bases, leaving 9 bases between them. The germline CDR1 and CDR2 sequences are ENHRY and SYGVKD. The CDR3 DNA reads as TGTGCCATCAGACCACAGAGTAATGAAAAACTGTTTTTT. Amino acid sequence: CAIRPQSNEKLFF.

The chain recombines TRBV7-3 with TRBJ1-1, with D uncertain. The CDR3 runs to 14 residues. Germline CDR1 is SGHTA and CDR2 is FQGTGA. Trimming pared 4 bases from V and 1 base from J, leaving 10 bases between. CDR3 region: CASSSPSRNTEAFF. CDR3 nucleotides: TGTGCCAGCAGCTCCCCGTCGAGGAACACTGAAGCTTTCTTT.

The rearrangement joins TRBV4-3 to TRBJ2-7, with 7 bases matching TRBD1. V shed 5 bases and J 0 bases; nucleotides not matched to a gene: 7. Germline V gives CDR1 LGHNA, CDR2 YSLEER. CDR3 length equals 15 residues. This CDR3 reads CASSVGAGGSYEQYF. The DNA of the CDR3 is TGCGCCAGCAGCGTCGGGGCAGGGGGCTCCTACGAGCAGTACTTC.

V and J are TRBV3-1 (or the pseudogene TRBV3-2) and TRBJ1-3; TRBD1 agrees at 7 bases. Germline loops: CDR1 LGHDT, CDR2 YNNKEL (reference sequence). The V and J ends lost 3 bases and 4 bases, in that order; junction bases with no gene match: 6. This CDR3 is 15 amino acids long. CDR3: CASSQTTGPGNTIYF. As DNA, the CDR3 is TGTGCCAGCAGCCAGACGACAGGGCCCGGAAACACCATATATTTT.

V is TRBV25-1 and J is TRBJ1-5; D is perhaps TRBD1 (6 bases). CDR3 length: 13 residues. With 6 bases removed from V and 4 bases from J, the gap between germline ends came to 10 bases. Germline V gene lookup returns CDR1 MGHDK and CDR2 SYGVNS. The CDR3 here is CASSNRANQPQHF. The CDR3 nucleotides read TGTGCCAGCAGCAACAGGGCTAATCAGCCCCAGCATTTT. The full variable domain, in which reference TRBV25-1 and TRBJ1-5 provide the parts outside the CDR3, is EADIYQTPRYLVIGTGKKITLECSQTMGHDKMYWYQQDPGMELHLIHYSYGVNSTEKGDLSSESTVSRIRTEHFPLTLESARPSHTSQYLCASSNRANQPQHFGDGTRLSIL.

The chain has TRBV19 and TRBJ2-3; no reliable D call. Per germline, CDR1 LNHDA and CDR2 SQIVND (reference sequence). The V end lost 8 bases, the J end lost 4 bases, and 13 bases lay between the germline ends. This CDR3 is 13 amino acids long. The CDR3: CASSQGVPDTQYF. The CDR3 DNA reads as TGTGCCAGTTCCCAAGGAGTCCCAGATACGCAGTATTTT.

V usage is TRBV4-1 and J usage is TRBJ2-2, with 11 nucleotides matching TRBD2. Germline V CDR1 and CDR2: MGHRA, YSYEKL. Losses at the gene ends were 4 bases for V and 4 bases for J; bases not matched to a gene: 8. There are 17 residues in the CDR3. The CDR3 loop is CASSRRTSGRSTGELFF. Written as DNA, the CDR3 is TGCGCCAGCAGCCGCCGGACTAGCGGGCGTAGCACCGGGGAGCTGTTTTTT.

The DNA for the CDR3 is TGTGCCAGCAGTTTGGTAGCGGGGGGATCCTACGAGCAGTACTTC. This codes for CASSLVAGGSYEQYF. This chain uses TRBV6-5 with TRBJ2-7; 10 positions match TRBD2. Per germline, CDR1 MNHEY and CDR2 SVGAGI. V was clipped by 4 bases and J by 1 base; unmatched bases: 4. The CDR3 extends over 15 amino acids.

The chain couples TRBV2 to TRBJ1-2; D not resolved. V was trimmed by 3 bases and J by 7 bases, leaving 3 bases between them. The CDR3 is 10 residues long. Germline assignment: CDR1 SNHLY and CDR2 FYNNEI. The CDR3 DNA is TGTGCCAGCAGTGAGAGTGGCTACACCTTC. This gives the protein CASSESGYTF. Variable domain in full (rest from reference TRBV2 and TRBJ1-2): EPEVTQTPSHQVTQMGQEVILRCVPISNHLYFYWYRQILGQKVEFLVSFYNNEISEKSEIFDDQFSVERPDGSNFTLKIRSTKLEDSAMYFCASSESGYTFGSGTRLTVV.

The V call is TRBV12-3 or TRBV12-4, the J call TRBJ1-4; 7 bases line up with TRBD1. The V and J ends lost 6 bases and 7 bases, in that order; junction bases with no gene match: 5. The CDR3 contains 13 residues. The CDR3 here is CASRRGQTEKLFF. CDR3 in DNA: TGTGCCAGCAGGAGGGGACAGACTGAAAAACTGTTTTTT.

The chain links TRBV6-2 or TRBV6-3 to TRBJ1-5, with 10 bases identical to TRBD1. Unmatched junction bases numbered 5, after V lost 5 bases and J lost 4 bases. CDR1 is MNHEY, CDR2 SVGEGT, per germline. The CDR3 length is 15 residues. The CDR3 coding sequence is TGTGCCAGCAGTGCCGGGACAGGGGTGAATCAGCCCCAGCATTTT. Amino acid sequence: CASSAGTGVNQPQHF.

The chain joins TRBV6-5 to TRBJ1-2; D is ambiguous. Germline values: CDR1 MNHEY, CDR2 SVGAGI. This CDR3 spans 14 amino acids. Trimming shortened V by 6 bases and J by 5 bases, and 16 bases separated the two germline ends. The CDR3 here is CASRGGDMLYGYTF. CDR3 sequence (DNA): TGTGCCAGCAGGGGCGGGGATATGCTTTATGGCTACACCTTC.